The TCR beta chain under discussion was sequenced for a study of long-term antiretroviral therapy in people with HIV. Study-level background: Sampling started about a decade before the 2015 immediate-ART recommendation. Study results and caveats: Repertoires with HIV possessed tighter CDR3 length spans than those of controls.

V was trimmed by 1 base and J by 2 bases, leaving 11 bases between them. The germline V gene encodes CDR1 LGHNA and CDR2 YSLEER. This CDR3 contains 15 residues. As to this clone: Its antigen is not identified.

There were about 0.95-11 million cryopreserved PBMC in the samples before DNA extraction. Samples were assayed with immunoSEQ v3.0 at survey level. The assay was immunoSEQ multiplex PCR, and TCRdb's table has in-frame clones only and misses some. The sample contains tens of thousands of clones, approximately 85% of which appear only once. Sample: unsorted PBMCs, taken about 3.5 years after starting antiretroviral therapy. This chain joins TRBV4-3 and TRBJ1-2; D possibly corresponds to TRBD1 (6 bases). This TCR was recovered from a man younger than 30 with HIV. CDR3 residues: CASSQVEGGNYGYTF. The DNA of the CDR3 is TGCGCCAGCAGCCAAGTCGAGGGGGGGAACTATGGCTACACCTTC.